These 31 T cell receptor beta chains were sequenced from one sample in a study of blood T cells in healthy people across ages. Primed by a sample-barcoded 5' primer and a J-beta primer mix, a second PCR proceeded for 7 to 11 cycles. MiXCR, applied by TCRdb to the 5' RACE reads, yields one record per CDR3 protein. The repertoire holds about 620,000 distinct CDR3 sequences, with 20% to 25% as singletons. Sequencing was performed on blood. These receptors all stem from a man in his 70s in good health.

This sequence joins TRBV20-1 and TRBJ2-5; 11 bases map to TRBD2. CDR3 length equals 18 residues. V lost 2 bases, J lost 1 base, and 12 bases stayed unmatched. The germline gives CDR1 DFQATT, CDR2 SNEGSKA (reference sequence). The CDR3 sequence is CSARPVPGLAEIQETQYF. The CDR3 DNA reads as TGCAGTGCTAGACCCGTCCCGGGACTAGCGGAGATCCAAGAGACCCAGTACTTC.

This clonotype was seen only a few times. The gene calls are TRBV3-1 and TRBJ1-1; possible D gene TRBD1, 6 bases. V was shortened by 5 bases and J by 8 bases, with 24 bases between the two germline ends. Germline V lookup: CDR1 LGHDT, CDR2 YNNKEL (reference sequence). This CDR3 comprises 16 residues. DNA of the CDR3: TGTGCCAGCAGCAAACAGGGTTCGAGTAGGGGCTCCGAAGCTTTCTTT. Protein: CASSKQGSSRGSEAFF.

The genes are TRBV18 and TRBJ2-2; D not resolved. Germline V lookup: CDR1 KGHSH, CDR2 LQKENI. CDR3 length: 15 residues. Trimming shortened V by 5 bases and J by 0 bases, and 10 bases separated the two germline ends. The CDR3 nucleotides read TGTGCCAGCTCAAGGCTCCAGTCGAACACCGGGGAGCTGTTTTTT. It yields the protein CASSRLQSNTGELFF.

This clonotype was observed a single time. The chain is built from TRBV10-3 and TRBJ2-1, with 7 nucleotides matching TRBD2. The germline V gene has CDR1 ENHRY and CDR2 SYGVKD. The CDR3 extends over 16 amino acids. V trimming: 0 bases; J trimming: 4 bases; junction bases outside the gene matches: 6. The CDR3 loop reads CAISESKERGYNEQFF. The CDR3 DNA reads TGTGCCATCAGTGAGTCGAAGGAGCGGGGTTACAATGAGCAGTTCTTC.

J is TRBJ2-7 and V is TRBV10-3; D might be TRBD1 (6 bases). The CDR3 is 16 amino acids. Trimming took 0 bases from V and 2 from J, leaving 14 bases between them. Looked up from germline, CDR1 is ENHRY and CDR2 is SYGVKD. In nucleotides, the CDR3 is TGTGCCATCAGTGAGTCTAGGGCAGGGGACACCTACGAGCAGTACTTC. As protein: CAISESRAGDTYEQYF.

V is TRBV29-1 and J is TRBJ2-7; the match to TRBD1 covers 8 bases. The trim removed 4 bases at V and 0 bases at J, leaving 8 bases unmatched. Germline loops: CDR1 SQVTM, CDR2 ANQGSEA. The CDR3 is 15 residues long. CDR3 DNA: TGCAGCGTTGGAGGTGGGGACAGGAGCTCCTACGAGCAGTACTTC. Residues: CSVGGGDRSSYEQYF.

This clonotype was detected only a few times. The chain is built from TRBV13 and TRBJ2-1, with D possibly TRBD2 on 6 matching bases. The J call may be wrong; the DNA end is better matched by TRBJ2-7. CDR1 PRHDT and CDR2 FYEKMQ come from the germline V gene (reference sequence). The CDR3 is made up of 16 amino acids. CDR3 DNA sequence: TGTGCCAGCAGCGCCAGCCGGACTATCCTTTTGGCTGAGCAGTACTTC. This gives the protein CASSASRTILLAEQYF.

In its sample, this clonotype was seen a few times. This chain links TRBV4-1 with TRBJ2-7; the match to TRBD2 covers 11 bases. CDR1 and CDR2 from the germline V gene are MGHRA and YSYEKL. This CDR3 is 16 amino acids long. The junction had 4 bases not matched to a gene; V was cut back by 1 base and J by 2 bases. CDR3 sequence (DNA): TGCGCCAGCAGCCAAGCTGGTAGCGGGAGGGCCTACGAGCAGTACTTC. It is translated as CASSQAGSGRAYEQYF.

The chain employs TRBV5-4 and TRBJ1-3, with D unclear. The CDR3 consists of 15 residues. V gave up 0 bases and J gave up 2 bases, with 9 bases separating them. CDR1 SGHNT and CDR2 YYREEE come from the germline V gene (reference sequence). DNA for the CDR3: TGTGCCAGCAGCTTGGACACGGGAGCTGGAAACACCATATATTTT. Encoded protein: CASSLDTGAGNTIYF.

This clonotype occurred many times. This chain links TRBV20-1 with TRBJ2-5; D is unresolved. The germline V gene has CDR1 DFQATT and CDR2 SNEGSKA (reference sequence). Trimming took off 5 bases at V and 5 bases at J, with 12 bases between the two ends. The CDR3 totals 12 residues. Here the CDR3 reads CSAQTTRETQYF. The DNA of the CDR3 is TGCAGTGCTCAAACAACCCGGGAGACCCAGTACTTC.

This clonotype was detected ten times or more. The chain has TRBV7-2 and TRBJ1-2; D not certain. Germline assignment: CDR1 SGHTA and CDR2 FQGNSA. V lost 5 bases, J lost 1 base, and 14 bases lay in between. This CDR3 has 15 amino acids. Here the CDR3 reads CASSLLSTLNYGYTF. CDR3 coding DNA: TGTGCCAGCAGCCTCCTAAGTACCCTTAACTATGGCTACACCTTC.

J is TRBJ2-4 and V is TRBV6-2 or TRBV6-3; maybe TRBD1 (5 bases). Trimming stripped 6 bases from V and 0 bases from J, with 12 bases between. CDR3 length: 15 amino acids. CDR1 MNHEY and CDR2 SVGEGT come from the germline V gene. CDR3 amino acids: CASSQGPGAKNIQYF. CDR3 sequence (DNA): TGTGCCAGCAGCCAGGGCCCTGGAGCCAAAAACATTCAGTACTTC.

Ten or more counts support this clonotype. The V and J genes are TRBV28 and TRBJ2-5; no reliable D call. Trimming left V 5 bases short and J 1 base short, with 5 bases between. Germline values: CDR1 MDHEN, CDR2 SYDVKM. This CDR3 comprises 12 residues. The CDR3 spells CASSQTQETQYF. In nucleotides, the CDR3 is TGTGCCAGCAGTCAGACCCAAGAGACCCAGTACTTC.

In its sample, this clonotype was seen once. This chain connects TRBV5-1 to TRBJ2-1, with D tentatively TRBD1 or TRBD2 (5 bases each). Looked up from germline, CDR1 is SGHRS and CDR2 is YFSETQ. The CDR3 covers 15 residues. V was clipped by 0 bases and J by 5 bases, with 12 bases between them. This chain's CDR3 is CASSLGSGANNEQFF. Written as DNA, the CDR3 is TGCGCCAGCAGCTTGGGTTCCGGGGCCAACAATGAGCAGTTCTTC.

Details on this clonotype: At one of its ends the junction is not consistent with the germline gene, which may arise from a read error. The V and J genes are TRBV20-1 and TRBJ2-3; tentatively, D is TRBD2 (5 bases). CDR1 DFQATT and CDR2 SNEGSKA come from the germline V gene (reference sequence). This CDR3 contains 12 residues. CDR3 sequence: CSARSGYETQYF. CDR3 coding DNA: TGCAGTGCTAGATCGGGGTACGAGACCCAGTACTTT.

The chain recombines TRBV6-6 with TRBJ2-5; perhaps TRBD1 as D (6 bases). Germline V CDR1 and CDR2: MNHNY, SVGAGI (reference sequence). The ends were cut back, 7 bases at V and 6 bases at J, with 12 bases in the middle. This CDR3 comprises 12 residues. The CDR3 DNA is TGTGCCAGCAACACAGGGCTCCAGACCCAGTACTTC. Its protein product is CASNTGLQTQYF.

Concerning this clonotype: One end of the junction is discordant with germline, which a read error may explain. The chain carries TRBV3-1 and TRBJ2-7; 14 bases fit TRBD2. The CDR3 extends over 20 amino acids. The germline gives CDR1 LGHDT, CDR2 YNNKEL (reference sequence). CDR3 DNA sequence: TGTGCCAGCAGCCAAGGAGTTGGTGAGACTAGCGGGAGGGCCTGGAGGGAGCAGCACTTC. Translating it yields CASSQGVGETSGRAWREQHF.

This clonotype was counted only a few times. The V gene is TRBV9, the J gene TRBJ2-5; D is perhaps TRBD2 (5 bases). Trimming cost V 0 bases and J 5 bases, with 14 bases left between them. This CDR3 has 15 amino acids. Germline V CDR1 and CDR2: SGDLS, YYNGEE. As DNA, the CDR3 is TGTGCCAGCAGCGTAGGGACTCACCCGGGCGAGACCCAGTACTTC. It specifies CASSVGTHPGETQYF.

The chain carries TRBV2 and TRBJ2-5, with D perhaps matching TRBD2 (6 bases). V was trimmed by 4 bases and J by 11 bases, leaving 23 bases between them. Germline CDR1 and CDR2: SNHLY and FYNNEI. This CDR3 is built from 15 residues. Here the CDR3 reads CASSVSPDPAREQYF. The CDR3 DNA reads as TGTGCCAGCAGTGTTTCTCCGGACCCCGCCCGGGAGCAGTACTTC. The full variable domain, its missing parts supplied by reference TRBV2 and TRBJ2-5, is EPEVTQTPSHQVTQMGQEVILRCVPISNHLYFYWYRQILGQKVEFLVSFYNNEISEKSEIFDDQFSVERPDGSNFTLKIRSTKLEDSAMYFCASSVSPDPAREQYFGPGTRLLVL.

There are a few counts of this clonotype. This chain uses TRBV20-1 with TRBJ2-1, with 7 bases that match TRBD2. Germline V gives CDR1 DFQATT, CDR2 SNEGSKA (reference sequence). The CDR3 contains 17 residues. Trimming removed 7 bases from V and 1 base from J; junction bases left unmatched: 16. The CDR3 region has the DNA TGCAGTGTCCAGAGTCGTGGGGGGGAGGGGTCCTACAATGAGCAGTTCTTC. Its translation is CSVQSRGGEGSYNEQFF.

This clonotype was counted between two and nine times. This chain links TRBV7-2 with TRBJ2-5, with 9 bases aligning to TRBD1. The V gene end was trimmed by 4 bases and the J gene end by 1 base; junction bases not matched to a gene: 4. Germline V CDR1 and CDR2: SGHTA, FQGNSA. The CDR3 runs to 15 residues. This CDR3 is CASSSHRGPQETQYF. CDR3 nucleotide sequence: TGTGCCAGCAGCTCGCACAGGGGGCCCCAAGAGACCCAGTACTTC.

This clonotype has just a few counts. J is TRBJ2-7 and V is TRBV5-1; 10 bases map to TRBD1. Germline V CDR1 and CDR2: SGHRS, YFSETQ. The CDR3 has 15 amino acids. The junction had 15 bases not matched to a gene; V was cut back by 6 bases and J by 9 bases. Written as DNA, the CDR3 is TGCGCCAGCAAGATCGCCGGGACAGGGGTCATTGCGCAGTACTTC. Its protein is CASKIAGTGVIAQYF.

This clonotype was counted between two and nine times. This rearrangement joins TRBV9 to TRBJ2-5, with TRBD2 identical over 10 bases. TRBJ2-1 matches the DNA end more closely, so the J call is doubtful. This CDR3 spans 16 amino acids. Germline V gene sequence: CDR1 SGDLS, CDR2 YYNGEE. The CDR3 coding sequence is TGTGCCAGCAGCAAGGAGAGGACGACTAGCGGGTTCGAGCAGTTCTTC. It is translated as CASSKERTTSGFEQFF.

Of note for this clonotype: Sequence at one end of the junction differs from germline and may be a read error. The V call is TRBV7-6, the J call TRBJ1-2; D is possibly TRBD1 (5 bases). Germline CDR1 and CDR2: SGHVS and FNYEAQ. The CDR3 consists of 15 residues. Here the CDR3 reads CASSLAGQGNYGDTF. The CDR3 DNA reads TGTGCCAGCAGCTTAGCGGGGCAGGGAAACTATGGCGACACCTTC.

A few counts support this clonotype. The chain couples TRBV4-1 to TRBJ2-4; no firm D call. V shed 2 bases and J shed 6 bases, with 8 bases lying between them. Germline values: CDR1 MGHRA, CDR2 YSYEKL. CDR3 length equals 13 residues. CDR3: CASSQPSRNIQYF. For the CDR3, the DNA is TGCGCCAGCAGCCAACCTTCCAGAAACATTCAGTACTTC.

The chain uses TRBV27 and TRBJ1-2, with 9 bases identical to TRBD1. With V trimmed by 3 bases and J by 6 bases, 11 bases remained unmatched. The CDR3 runs to 16 residues. From germline, CDR1 is MNHEY and CDR2 SMNVEV (reference sequence). The CDR3 DNA follows: TGTGCCAGCAGTTTTGGGACAGGGAGATTGGGCGATGGCTACACCTTC. It encodes CASSFGTGRLGDGYTF.

In its sample, this clonotype was seen a few times. One junction end disagrees with the germline gene, perhaps due to a read error. The chain has TRBV25-1 and TRBJ1-2; D is ambiguous. The CDR3 has 12 amino acids. Germline V gene sequence: CDR1 MGHDK, CDR2 SYGVNS. For the CDR3, the DNA is TGTGCCAGCAGTGCCTTTTCCTATGGTTACACCTTC. This codes for CASSAFSYGYTF.

This clonotype was counted at least ten times. The J gene is TRBJ1-2, the V gene TRBV29-1, with D uncertain. The CDR3 spans 12 residues. V lost 3 bases to trimming and J lost 8 bases, with 13 bases between them. The germline CDR1 and CDR2 sequences are SQVTM and ANQGSEA. This chain's CDR3 is CSVDGEVGGYTF. CDR3 coding DNA: TGCAGCGTTGATGGGGAGGTCGGCGGCTACACCTTC.

The V and J genes are TRBV20-1 and TRBJ2-1; D might be TRBD2 (6 bases). The CDR3 loop spans 17 amino acids. V lost 6 bases and J lost 1, with 22 bases in between. Germline CDR1 DFQATT, CDR2 SNEGSKA (reference sequence). CDR3 DNA sequence: TGCAGTGCCTCGACTATTTATAGCGGTGGGTCCTACAATGAGCAGTTCTTC. Translating gives CSASTIYSGGSYNEQFF.

In this sample, this clonotype turned up a few times. An end of the junction does not agree with germline; a read error may underlie this. V usage is TRBV20-1 and J usage is TRBJ2-3, with 7 bases identical to TRBD2. Germline V CDR1 and CDR2: DFQATT, SNEGSKA (reference sequence). The length of the CDR3 is 15 residues. The CDR3, as DNA: TGCAGTGCTAGTTTTCCCCCTAGCGGCACGGATACGCAGTATTTT. Residues: CSASFPPSGTDTQYF.

The chain links TRBV7-6 to TRBJ2-3, with TRBD2 as a possible D gene (6 bases). Germline V gene lookup returns CDR1 SGHVS and CDR2 FNYEAQ. V was shortened by 4 bases and J by 4 bases, with 18 bases between the two germline ends. This CDR3 has 16 residues. CDR3 sequence (DNA): TGTGCCAGCAGCTCCCGACTAGTACGGTCCCCAGATACGCAGTATTTT. Translation: CASSSRLVRSPDTQYF. Full variable domain (missing parts from reference TRBV7-6 and TRBJ2-3): GAGVSQSPRYKVTKRGQDVALRCDPISGHVSLYWYRQALGQGPEFLTYFNYEAQQDKSGLPNDRFSAERPEGSISTLTIQRTEQRDSAMYRCASSSRLVRSPDTQYFGPGTRLTVL.